This entry is about one T cell receptor (beta chain). The antigen is not known. These data are taken from a study of OX40 agonist ivuxolimab in advanced cancers. Whole-study results and caveats: Fewer expanded clones were found on average in CD4+ than in CD8+ T cells.

Patients were excluded for autoimmune disease history or systemic immunosuppression. Libraries were prepared by immunoSEQ multiplex PCR; TCRdb keeps only in-frame clonotypes and omits some of them. The sample gives approximately 89,000 clones, roughly nine tenths of which show up once; roughly 0.5% is in the top ten. CDR1 MGHRA and CDR2 YSYEKL come from the germline V gene. The V and J ends lost 2 bases and 3 bases respectively, with 11 bases between them. The CDR3 is 16 residues long. The source of this sequence is an adult with an advanced solid tumor such as melanoma, head and neck, liver or kidney cancer. The sample consisted of CD4+ or CD8+ T cells sorted from blood, taken in a trial of the OX40 agonist ivuxolimab. This chain joins TRBV4-1 and TRBJ1-6, with D perhaps matching TRBD1 (6 bases). CDR3 sequence (DNA): TGCGCCAGCAGCCAAATAATACAGGGCTATAATTCACCCCTCCACTTT. Translation gives CASSQIIQGYNSPLHF.